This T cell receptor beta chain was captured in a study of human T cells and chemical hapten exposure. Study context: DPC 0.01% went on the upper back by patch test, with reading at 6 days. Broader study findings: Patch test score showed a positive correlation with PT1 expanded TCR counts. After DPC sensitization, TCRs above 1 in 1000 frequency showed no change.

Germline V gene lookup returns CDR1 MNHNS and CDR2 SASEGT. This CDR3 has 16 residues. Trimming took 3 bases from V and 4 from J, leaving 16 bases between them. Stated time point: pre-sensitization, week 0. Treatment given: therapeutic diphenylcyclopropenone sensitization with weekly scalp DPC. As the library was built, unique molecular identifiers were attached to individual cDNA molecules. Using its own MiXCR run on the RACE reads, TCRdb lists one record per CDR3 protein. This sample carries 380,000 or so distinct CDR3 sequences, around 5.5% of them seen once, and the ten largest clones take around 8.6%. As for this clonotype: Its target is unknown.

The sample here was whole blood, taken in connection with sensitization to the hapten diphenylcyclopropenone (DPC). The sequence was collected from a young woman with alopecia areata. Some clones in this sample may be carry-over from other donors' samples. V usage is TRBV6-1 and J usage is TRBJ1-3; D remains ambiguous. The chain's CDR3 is CASSDGGFARGNTIYF. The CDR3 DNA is TGTGCCAGCAGTGATGGCGGGTTTGCCAGAGGAAACACCATATATTTT.